Given below is one T cell receptor beta chain in context. The specificity of this receptor is unknown. No base quality information exists; no much larger clone differs at one position. These data are taken from a study of T cell changes during pregnancy in multiple sclerosis (dated by TCRdb to about 2019). Concerning the study at large: In women with multiple sclerosis, the researchers looked at how the T cell repertoire shifted as pregnancy progressed.

Libraries came from the immunoSEQ multiplex PCR assay. Not all clones reach the TCRdb copy of this immuneACCESS table, which keeps in-frame sequences only. Checked studies attribute under half of the gap to unresolved V genes and leave the rest unexplained. This sample gives 35,000 to 40,000 clones in total; 88% of them show up just once. The ten largest clones capture 1.2% of the sample. The V end loses 1 base and the J end loses 2 bases, and a stretch of 9 bases separates them. Measured from the cysteine to the phenylalanine, the CDR3 is 15 residues long. The only DNA kept is the CDR3, 45 bases in frame from the first base. CDR1 and CDR2, looked up from the germline V gene, are MNHNS and SASEGT.

Here the chain combines TRBV6-1 and TRBJ2-1; a weak D assignment points to TRBD2 (5 bases agree). Source: CD4+ T cells from peripheral blood mononuclear cells, taken before pregnancy. This clonotype was obtained from a female donor with multiple sclerosis, enrolled in a pregnancy study. The CDR3 protein is CASSEVGSAYNEQFF. At the DNA level, the sequence is TGTGCCAGCAGTGAAGTTGGGAGCGCCTACAATGAGCAGTTCTTC.